The 3 T cell receptor beta chains presented below share a single source sample, sequenced in a study of T cell clones after liver transplantation (dated by TCRdb to the late 2010s). The method behind the library was the immunoSEQ multiplex PCR assay. TCRdb limited this immuneACCESS table to in-frame rearrangements with V and J called. A share of clones is missing; checked studies link under half to unresolved V genes, and the rest is unexplained. Here the sample has about 70,000 clones; 75% to 90% occur a single time. The ten most abundant clones make up 0.79% of the sample. This sample comprised CD4+ T cells from blood, obtained 12 months after liver transplant. All receptors come from a human patient who received a liver transplant. Some T cells present after a transplant may be cells of the graft donor.

The chain couples TRBV10-1 to TRBJ2-2; 9 positions match TRBD1. The CDR3 consists of 16 residues. V lost 0 bases and J lost 7; bases outside the gene matches: 6. Germline V gives CDR1 WNHNN, CDR2 SYGVQD (reference sequence). DNA of the CDR3: TGCGCCAGCAGTGAGTCGGGGACAGGGTTTCACGGGGAGCTGTTTTTT. It encodes CASSESGTGFHGELFF.

The genes are TRBV29-1 and TRBJ1-2; D might be TRBD1 (5 bases). CDR1 is SQVTM, CDR2 ANQGSEA, per germline. The V end was cut by 1 base, the J end by 8 bases, with 14 bases between. The CDR3 has 13 residues. CDR3: CSVEGTRARGYTF. CDR3 DNA: TGCAGCGTTGAAGGGACCAGGGCCAGGGGCTACACCTTC.

The rearrangement joins TRBV28 to TRBJ1-1; D is undetermined. The germline gives CDR1 MDHEN, CDR2 SYDVKM. The CDR3 has 15 amino acids. Trimming removed 5 bases at V and 2 bases at J, with 15 bases between. CDR3 amino acids: CASSHPRTANTEAFF. The CDR3, as DNA: TGTGCCAGCAGTCATCCCCGGACCGCCAACACTGAAGCTTTCTTT. The complete variable domain, with remaining parts taken from reference TRBV28 and TRBJ1-1, reads DVKVTQSSRYLVKRTGEKVFLECVQDMDHENMFWYRQDPGLGLRLIYFSYDVKMKEKGDIPEGYSVSREKKERFSLILESASTNQTSMYLCASSHPRTANTEAFFGQGTRLTVV.